This T cell receptor beta chain was captured in a study of response to subunit inactivated influenza vaccine. Study conclusions and caveats: Only a handful of new T cells, the authors suggested, are recruited with each seasonal influenza vaccination.

TCRdb independently ran MiXCR on the RT-PCR reads; one entry per CDR3 protein. The top ten hold approximately 27% of the sample, which has about 190,000 distinct CDR3 sequences, 13% to 15% seen once. This clonotype was recorded a few times. The antigen remains undetermined. Trimming took 5 bases from V and 1 from J, leaving 9 bases between them. The CDR3 contains 13 residues. The sample consisted of CD8+ T cells sorted from PBMCs, taken approximately 5 days after vaccination. The chain is built from TRBV12-3 or TRBV12-4 and TRBJ2-7; no clear D. The sequence derives from a man between 50 and 59 years old who received an inactivated influenza vaccine. The CDR3 region has the DNA TGTGCCAGCAGTGATCCCCGTTCCTACGAGCAGTACTTC. Its protein is CASSDPRSYEQYF.